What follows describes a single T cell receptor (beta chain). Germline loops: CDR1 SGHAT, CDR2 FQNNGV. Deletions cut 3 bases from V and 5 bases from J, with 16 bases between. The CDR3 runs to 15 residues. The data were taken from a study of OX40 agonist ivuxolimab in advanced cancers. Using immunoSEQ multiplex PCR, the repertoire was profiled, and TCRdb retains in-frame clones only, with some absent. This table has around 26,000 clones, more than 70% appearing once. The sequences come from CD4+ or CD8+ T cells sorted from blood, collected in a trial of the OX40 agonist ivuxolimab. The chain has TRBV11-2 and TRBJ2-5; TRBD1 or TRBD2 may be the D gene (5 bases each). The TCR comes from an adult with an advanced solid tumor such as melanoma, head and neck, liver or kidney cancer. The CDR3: CASSFGGDSSETQYF. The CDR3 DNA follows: TGTGCCAGCAGCTTTGGGGGAGATTCGAGTGAGACCCAGTACTTC.